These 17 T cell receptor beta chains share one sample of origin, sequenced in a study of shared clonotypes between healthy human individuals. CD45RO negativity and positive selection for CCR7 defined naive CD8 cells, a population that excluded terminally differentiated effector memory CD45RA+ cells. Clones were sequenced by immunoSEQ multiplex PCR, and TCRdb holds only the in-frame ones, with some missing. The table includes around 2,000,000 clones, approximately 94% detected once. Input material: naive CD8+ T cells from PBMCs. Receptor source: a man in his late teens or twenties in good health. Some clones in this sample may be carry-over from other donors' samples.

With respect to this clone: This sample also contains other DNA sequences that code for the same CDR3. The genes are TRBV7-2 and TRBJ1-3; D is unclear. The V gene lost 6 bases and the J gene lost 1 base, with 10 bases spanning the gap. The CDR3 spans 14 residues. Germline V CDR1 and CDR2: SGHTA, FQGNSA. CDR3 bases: TGTGCCAGCAGTCGTCGAGGGTCTGGAAACACCATATATTTT. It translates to CASSRRGSGNTIYF. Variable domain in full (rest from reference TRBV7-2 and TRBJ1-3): GAGVSQSPSNKVTEKGKDVELRCDPISGHTALYWYRQSLGQGLEFLIYFQGNSAPDKSGLPSDRFSAERTGGSVSTLTIQRTQQEDSAVYLCASSRRGSGNTIYFGEGSWLTVV.

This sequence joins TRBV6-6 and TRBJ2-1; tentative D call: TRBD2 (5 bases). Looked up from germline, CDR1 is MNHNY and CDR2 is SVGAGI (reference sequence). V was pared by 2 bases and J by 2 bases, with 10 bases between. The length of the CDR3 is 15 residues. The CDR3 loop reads CASSYIIGTYNEQFF. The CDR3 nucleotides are TGTGCCAGCAGTTACATTATCGGGACCTACAATGAGCAGTTCTTC.

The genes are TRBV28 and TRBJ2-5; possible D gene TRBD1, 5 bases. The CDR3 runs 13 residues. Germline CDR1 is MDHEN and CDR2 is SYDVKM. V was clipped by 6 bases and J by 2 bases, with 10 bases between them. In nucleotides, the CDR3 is TGTGCCAGCAGCCTTAGGGGTCAAGAGACCCAGTACTTC. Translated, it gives CASSLRGQETQYF.

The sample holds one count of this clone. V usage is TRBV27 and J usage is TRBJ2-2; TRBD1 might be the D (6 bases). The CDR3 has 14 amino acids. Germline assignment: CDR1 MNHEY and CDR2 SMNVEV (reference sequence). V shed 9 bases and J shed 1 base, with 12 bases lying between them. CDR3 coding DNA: TGTGCCAGTTCCGCAGGGGTGAACACCGGGGAGCTGTTTTTT. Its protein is CASSAGVNTGELFF.

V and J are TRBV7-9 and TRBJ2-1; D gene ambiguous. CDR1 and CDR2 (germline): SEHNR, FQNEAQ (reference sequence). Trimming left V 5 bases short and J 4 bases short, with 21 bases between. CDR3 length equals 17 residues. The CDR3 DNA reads TGTGCCAGCAGCCAGCCATTGCCGAGCGCGATTTACAATGAGCAGTTCTTC. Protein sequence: CASSQPLPSAIYNEQFF.

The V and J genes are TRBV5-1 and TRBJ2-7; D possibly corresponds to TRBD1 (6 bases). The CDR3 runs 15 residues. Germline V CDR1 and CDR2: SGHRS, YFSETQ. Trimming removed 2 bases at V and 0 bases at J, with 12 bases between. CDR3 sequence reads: CASSLRDISSYEQYF. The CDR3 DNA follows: TGCGCCAGCAGCTTACGGGACATAAGCTCCTACGAGCAGTACTTC.

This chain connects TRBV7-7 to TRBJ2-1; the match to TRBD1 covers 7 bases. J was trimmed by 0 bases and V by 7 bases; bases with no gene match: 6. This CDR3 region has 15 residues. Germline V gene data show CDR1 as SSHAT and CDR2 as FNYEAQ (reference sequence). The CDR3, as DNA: TGTGCCAGCACCATACCAGGGGGCTCCTACAATGAGCAGTTCTTC. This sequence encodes CASTIPGGSYNEQFF.

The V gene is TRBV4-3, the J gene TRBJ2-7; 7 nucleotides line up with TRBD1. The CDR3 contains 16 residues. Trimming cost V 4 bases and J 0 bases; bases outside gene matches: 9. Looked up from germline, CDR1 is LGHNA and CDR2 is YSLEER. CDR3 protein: CASSPYPRDSSYEQYF. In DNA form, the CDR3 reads TGCGCCAGCAGCCCCTACCCGAGGGACAGCTCCTACGAGCAGTACTTC.

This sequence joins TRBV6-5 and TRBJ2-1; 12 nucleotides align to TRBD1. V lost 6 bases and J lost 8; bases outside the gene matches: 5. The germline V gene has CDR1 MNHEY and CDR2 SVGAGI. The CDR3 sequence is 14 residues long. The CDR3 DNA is TGTGCCAGCAGGACCGGGACAGGGGGCTATGAGCAGTTCTTC. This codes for CASRTGTGGYEQFF.

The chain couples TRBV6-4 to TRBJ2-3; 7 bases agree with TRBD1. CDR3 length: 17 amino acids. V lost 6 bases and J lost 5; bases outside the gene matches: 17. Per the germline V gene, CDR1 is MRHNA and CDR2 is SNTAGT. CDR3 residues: CASRLHRVRDRGDTQYF. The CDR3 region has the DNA TGTGCCAGCAGACTACACAGGGTTCGGGACAGAGGAGATACGCAGTATTTT.

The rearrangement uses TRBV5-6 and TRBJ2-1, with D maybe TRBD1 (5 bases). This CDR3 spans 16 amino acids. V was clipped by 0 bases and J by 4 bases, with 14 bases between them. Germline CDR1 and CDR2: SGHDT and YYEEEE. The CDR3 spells CASSLVPPTAYNEQFF. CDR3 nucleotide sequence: TGTGCCAGCAGCTTGGTACCCCCGACAGCTTACAATGAGCAGTTCTTC. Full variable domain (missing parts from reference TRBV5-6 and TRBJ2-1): DAGVTQSPTHLIKTRGQQVTLRCSPKSGHDTVSWYQQALGQGPQFIFQYYEEEERQRGNFPDRFSGHQFPNYSSELNVNALLLGDSALYLCASSLVPPTAYNEQFFGPGTRLTVL.

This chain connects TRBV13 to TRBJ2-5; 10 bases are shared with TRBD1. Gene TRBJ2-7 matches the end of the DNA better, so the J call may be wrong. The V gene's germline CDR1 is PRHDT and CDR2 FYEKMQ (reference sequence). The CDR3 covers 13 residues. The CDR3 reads CASSDGTGAEQYF. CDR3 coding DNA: TGTGCCAGCAGCGACGGGACAGGGGCCGAGCAGTACTTC.

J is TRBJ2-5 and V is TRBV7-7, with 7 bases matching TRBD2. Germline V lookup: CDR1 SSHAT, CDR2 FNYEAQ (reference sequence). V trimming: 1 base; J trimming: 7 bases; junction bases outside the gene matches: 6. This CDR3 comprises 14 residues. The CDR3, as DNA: TGTGCCAGCAGCTTAGGGACTAGAGGTGCGACCCAGTACTTC. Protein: CASSLGTRGATQYF.

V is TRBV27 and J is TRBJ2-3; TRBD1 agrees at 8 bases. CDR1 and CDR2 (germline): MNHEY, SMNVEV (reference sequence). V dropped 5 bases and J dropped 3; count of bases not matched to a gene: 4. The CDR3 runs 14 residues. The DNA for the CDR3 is TGTGCCAGCAGTACGGACAGGGAGACAGATACGCAGTATTTT. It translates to CASSTDRETDTQYF.

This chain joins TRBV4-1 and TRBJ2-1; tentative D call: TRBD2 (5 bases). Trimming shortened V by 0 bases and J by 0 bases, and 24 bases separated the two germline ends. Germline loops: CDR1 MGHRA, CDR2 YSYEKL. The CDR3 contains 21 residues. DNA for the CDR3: TGCGCCAGCAGCCAAGATCCCCCCCCTGTGAGGGTCCCGAGCTCCTACAATGAGCAGTTCTTC. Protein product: CASSQDPPPVRVPSSYNEQFF.

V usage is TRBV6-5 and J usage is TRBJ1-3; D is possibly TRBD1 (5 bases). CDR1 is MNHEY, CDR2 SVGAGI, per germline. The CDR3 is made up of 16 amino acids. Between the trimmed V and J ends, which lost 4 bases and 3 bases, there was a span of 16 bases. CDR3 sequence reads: CASSSGSGGIGNTIYF. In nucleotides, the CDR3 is TGTGCCAGCAGTTCCGGGTCGGGGGGGATTGGAAACACCATATATTTT.

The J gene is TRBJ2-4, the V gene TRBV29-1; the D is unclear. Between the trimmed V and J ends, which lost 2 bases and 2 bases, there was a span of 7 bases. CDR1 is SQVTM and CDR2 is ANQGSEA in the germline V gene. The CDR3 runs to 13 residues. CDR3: CSVEPQTKNIQYF. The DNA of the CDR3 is TGCAGCGTTGAACCCCAGACCAAAAACATTCAGTACTTC.